The clone carrying this T cell receptor beta chain was observed a single time. Its antigen is undetermined. These data come from a study of shared clonotypes between healthy human individuals. Here immunoSEQ multiplex PCR was the method, and the copy in TCRdb shows in-frame clones only, minus some. In the table there are around 600,000 clones, 85% to 95% of which are singletons. V gave up 2 bases and J gave up 6 bases; unmatched junction bases: 5. Germline CDR1 and CDR2: SGHAT and FQNNGV. The CDR3 contains 14 residues. Findings and caveats of the study: Non-shared clonotypes displayed generation probabilities falling below those of clonotypes present in all four donors.

Naive CD8 cells, CD45RO-negative and positively selected for CCR7, excluded terminally differentiated effector memory CD45RA+ cells. The chain employs TRBV11-2 and TRBJ2-3; 7 nucleotides match TRBD2. This TCR came from a young woman in good health. Sequencing was done on a sample of naive CD8+ T cells sorted from blood. The CDR3 here is CASSLRGRADTQYF. The CDR3 coding sequence is TGTGCCAGCAGCTTACGGGGGAGGGCCGATACGCAGTATTTT. The full variable domain, completed using reference TRBV11-2 and TRBJ2-3, is EAGVAQSPRYKIIEKRQSVAFWCNPISGHATLYWYQQILGQGPKLLIQFQNNGVVDDSQLPKDRFSAERLKGVDSTLKIQPAKLEDSAVYLCASSLRGRADTQYFGPGTRLTVL.